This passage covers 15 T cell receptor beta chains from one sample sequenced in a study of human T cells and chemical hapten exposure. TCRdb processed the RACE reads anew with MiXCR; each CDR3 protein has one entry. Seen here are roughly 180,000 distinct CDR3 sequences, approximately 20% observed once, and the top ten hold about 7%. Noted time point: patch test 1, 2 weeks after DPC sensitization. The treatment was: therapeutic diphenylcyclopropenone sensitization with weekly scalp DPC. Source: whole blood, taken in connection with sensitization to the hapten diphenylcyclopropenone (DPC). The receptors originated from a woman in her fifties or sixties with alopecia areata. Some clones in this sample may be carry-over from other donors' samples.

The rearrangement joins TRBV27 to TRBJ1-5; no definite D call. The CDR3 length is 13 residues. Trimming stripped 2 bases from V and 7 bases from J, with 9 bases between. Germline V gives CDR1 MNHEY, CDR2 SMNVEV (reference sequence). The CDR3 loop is CASSLGGKQPQHF. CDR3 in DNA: TGTGCCAGCAGTTTAGGAGGGAAACAGCCCCAGCATTTT.

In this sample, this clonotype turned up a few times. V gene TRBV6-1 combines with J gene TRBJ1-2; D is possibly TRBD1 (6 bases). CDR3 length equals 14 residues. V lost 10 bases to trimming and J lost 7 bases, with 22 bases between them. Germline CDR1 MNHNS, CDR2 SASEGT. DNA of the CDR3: TGTGCCACCCCAGGGGACGGAAGGGCGTCTGGCTACACCTTC. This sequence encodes CATPGDGRASGYTF.

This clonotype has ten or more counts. As DNA, the CDR3 is TGTGCCAGCAGCACAACGCTAAGCACCGGGGAGCTGTTTTTT. Protein product: CASSTTLSTGELFF. V gene TRBV7-2 combines with J gene TRBJ2-2; the D is unclear. Germline CDR1 and CDR2: SGHTA and FQGNSA. V was pared by 5 bases and J by 4 bases, with 11 bases between. This CDR3 spans 14 amino acids.

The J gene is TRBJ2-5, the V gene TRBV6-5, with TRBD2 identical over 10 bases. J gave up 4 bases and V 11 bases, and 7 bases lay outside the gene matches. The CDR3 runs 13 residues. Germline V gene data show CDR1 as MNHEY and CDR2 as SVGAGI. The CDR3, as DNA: TGTGCCTCAAAGCGGGAGGGCCTAGAGACCCAGTACTTC. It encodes CASKREGLETQYF.

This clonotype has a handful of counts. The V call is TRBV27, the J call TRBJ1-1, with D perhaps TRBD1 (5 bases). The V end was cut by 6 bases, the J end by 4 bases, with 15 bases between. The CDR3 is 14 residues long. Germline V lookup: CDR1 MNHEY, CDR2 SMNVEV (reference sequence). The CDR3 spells CASSAGFEGTEAFF. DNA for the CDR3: TGTGCCAGCAGCGCAGGGTTCGAGGGCACTGAAGCTTTCTTT.

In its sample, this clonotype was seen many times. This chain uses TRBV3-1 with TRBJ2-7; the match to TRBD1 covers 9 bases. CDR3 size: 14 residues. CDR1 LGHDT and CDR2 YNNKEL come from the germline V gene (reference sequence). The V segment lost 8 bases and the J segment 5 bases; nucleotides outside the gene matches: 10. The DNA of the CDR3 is TGTGCCAGCCAATCGGGGACAGGGATCCACGAGCAGTACTTC. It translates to CASQSGTGIHEQYF.

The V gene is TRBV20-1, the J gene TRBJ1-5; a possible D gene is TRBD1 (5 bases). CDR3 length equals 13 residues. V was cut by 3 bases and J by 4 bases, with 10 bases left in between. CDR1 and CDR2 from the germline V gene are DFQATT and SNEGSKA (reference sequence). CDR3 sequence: CSASGRANQPQHF. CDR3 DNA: TGCAGTGCTAGTGGCAGGGCTAATCAGCCCCAGCATTTT.

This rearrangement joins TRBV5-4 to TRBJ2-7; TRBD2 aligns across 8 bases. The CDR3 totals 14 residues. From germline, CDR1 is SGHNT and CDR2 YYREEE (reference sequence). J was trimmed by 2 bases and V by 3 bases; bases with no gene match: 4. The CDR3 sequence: CASSSGAGAYEQYF. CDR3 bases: TGTGCCAGCAGCTCTGGAGCGGGAGCCTACGAGCAGTACTTC.

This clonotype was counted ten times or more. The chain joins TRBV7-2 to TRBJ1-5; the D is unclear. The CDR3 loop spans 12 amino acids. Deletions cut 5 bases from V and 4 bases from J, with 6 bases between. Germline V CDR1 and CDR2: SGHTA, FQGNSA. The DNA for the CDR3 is TGTGCCAGCAGCGTCAGAAATCAGCCCCAGCATTTT. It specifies CASSVRNQPQHF.

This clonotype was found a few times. The CDR3 nucleotides are TGTGCCAGCAGCTTAGGAGGAGAAGAGACCCAGTACTTC. It encodes CASSLGGEETQYF. This sequence joins TRBV11-2 and TRBJ2-5; no firm D call. The ends were cut back, 1 base at V and 3 bases at J, with 6 bases in the middle. The CDR3 is 13 amino acids. The germline gives CDR1 SGHAT, CDR2 FQNNGV.

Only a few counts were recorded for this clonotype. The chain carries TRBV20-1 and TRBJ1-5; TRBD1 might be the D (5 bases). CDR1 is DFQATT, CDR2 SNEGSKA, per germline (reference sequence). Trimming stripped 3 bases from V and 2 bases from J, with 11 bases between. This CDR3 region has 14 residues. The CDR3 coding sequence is TGCAGTGCTAGTGGGGGAGGCGGCAATCAGCCCCAGCATTTT. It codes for CSASGGGGNQPQHF.

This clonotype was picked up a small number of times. The CDR3 spells CASSQDRGLFF. The CDR3 nucleotides read TGTGCCAGCAGCCAAGATAGGGGTTTGTTCTTC. The V gene is TRBV3-1, the J gene TRBJ2-1, with D perhaps TRBD1 (5 bases). Germline lookup yields CDR1 LGHDT and CDR2 YNNKEL (reference sequence). This CDR3 is 11 amino acids long. V lost 0 bases and J 15 bases, leaving 9 bases between the germline ends.

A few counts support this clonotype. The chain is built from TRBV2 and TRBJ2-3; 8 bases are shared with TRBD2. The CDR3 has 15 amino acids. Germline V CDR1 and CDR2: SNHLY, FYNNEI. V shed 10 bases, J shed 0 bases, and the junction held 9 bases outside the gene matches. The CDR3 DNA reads TGTGCCACCCTACTACTAGCGGTTAGCACAGATACGCAGTATTTT. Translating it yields CATLLLAVSTDTQYF. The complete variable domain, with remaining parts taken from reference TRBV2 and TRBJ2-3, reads EPEVTQTPSHQVTQMGQEVILRCVPISNHLYFYWYRQILGQKVEFLVSFYNNEISEKSEIFDDQFSVERPDGSNFTLKIRSTKLEDSAMYFCATLLLAVSTDTQYFGPGTRLTVL.

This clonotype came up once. The CDR3 region has the DNA TGTGCCAGCAGCGAGACAGCGTCTGGGGCCAACGTCCTGACTTTC. Translating it yields CASSETASGANVLTF. V gene TRBV25-1 combines with J gene TRBJ2-6, with D perhaps TRBD1 (5 bases). CDR1 is MGHDK and CDR2 is SYGVNS in the germline V gene. CDR3 length: 15 residues. Trimming cost V 6 bases and J 1 base, with 10 bases left between them.

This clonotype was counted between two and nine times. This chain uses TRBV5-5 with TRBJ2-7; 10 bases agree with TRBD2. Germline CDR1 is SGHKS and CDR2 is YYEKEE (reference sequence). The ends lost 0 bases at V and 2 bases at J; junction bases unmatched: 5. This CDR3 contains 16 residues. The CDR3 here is CASSLDLAGVPYEQYF. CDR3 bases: TGTGCCAGCAGCTTGGATCTAGCGGGGGTTCCCTACGAGCAGTACTTC.